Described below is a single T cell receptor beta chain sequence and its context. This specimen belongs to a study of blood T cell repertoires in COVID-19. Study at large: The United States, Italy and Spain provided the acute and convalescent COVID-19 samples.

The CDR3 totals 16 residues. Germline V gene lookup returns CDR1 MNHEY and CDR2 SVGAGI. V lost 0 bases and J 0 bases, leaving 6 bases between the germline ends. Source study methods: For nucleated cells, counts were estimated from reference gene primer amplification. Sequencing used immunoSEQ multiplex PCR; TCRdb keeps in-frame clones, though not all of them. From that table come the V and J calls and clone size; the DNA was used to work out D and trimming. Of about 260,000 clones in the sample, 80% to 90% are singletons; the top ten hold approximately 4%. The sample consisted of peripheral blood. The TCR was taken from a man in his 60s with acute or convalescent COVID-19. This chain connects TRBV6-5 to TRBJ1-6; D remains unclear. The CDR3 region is CASSYSLRSYNSPLHF. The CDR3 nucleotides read TGTGCCAGCAGTTACTCTCTTCGCTCCTATAATTCACCCCTCCACTTT.